The next 24 T cell receptor beta chains were all read from a single sample in a study of shared clonotypes between healthy human individuals. Measured with immunoSEQ multiplex PCR; TCRdb has only the in-frame clones, and not every one. The sample contains 2 million to 3 million clones, under 95% of which appear only once. Input material: naive CD4+ T cells from PBMCs. Documented subset: CD45RA+ positively selected. Receptors originate from a man aged 18 to 30 in good health. Some clones in this sample may be carry-over from other donors' samples.

The V and J genes are TRBV5-1 and TRBJ2-5; 8 bases fit TRBD2. The V segment lost 1 base and the J segment 1 base; nucleotides outside the gene matches: 3. The CDR3 is 15 residues long. Germline CDR1 reads SGHRS; CDR2 reads YFSETQ. The CDR3 loop is CASSLTGGTQETQYF. CDR3 nucleotide sequence: TGCGCCAGCAGCTTGACGGGGGGGACCCAAGAGACCCAGTACTTC.

CDR3 loop: CASSRGQGILAQHF. The CDR3, as DNA: TGTGCCAGCAGTCGGGGACAGGGAATTCTGGCCCAGCATTTT. The chain combines TRBV6-5 with TRBJ1-5, with 9 nucleotides matching TRBD1. The CDR3 sequence is 14 residues long. CDR1 and CDR2 (germline): MNHEY, SVGAGI. Trimming took 5 bases from V and 11 from J; bases not matched to a gene: 10.

To note about this clone: Other DNA sequences in the same sample also yield this CDR3. The chain couples TRBV9 to TRBJ2-1, with 7 bases aligning to TRBD1. Germline assignment: CDR1 SGDLS and CDR2 YYNGEE. The CDR3 contains 14 residues. V dropped 2 bases and J dropped 3; count of bases not matched to a gene: 2. CDR3 residues: CASSVGDSYNEQFF. The CDR3 bases are TGTGCCAGCAGCGTCGGGGACAGCTACAATGAGCAGTTCTTC.

The gene calls are TRBV11-3 and TRBJ2-1; D remains ambiguous. CDR3 length: 14 residues. Germline CDR1 SGHNT, CDR2 YENEEA. Trimming cost V 0 bases and J 6 bases, with 9 bases left between them. Written as DNA, the CDR3 is TGTGCCAGCAGCTTAGATCGGCTGACCAATGAGCAGTTCTTC. Its translation is CASSLDRLTNEQFF.

The rearrangement uses TRBV7-9 and TRBJ2-1, with 16 bases fitting TRBD2. The CDR3 is 17 amino acids. Germline lookup yields CDR1 SEHNR and CDR2 FQNEAQ (reference sequence). J gave up 9 bases and V 8 bases, and 13 bases lay outside the gene matches. The CDR3 protein is CASRGPGTSGRASEQFF. The CDR3 DNA follows: TGTGCCAGCCGGGGTCCCGGGACTAGCGGGAGGGCCAGTGAGCAGTTCTTC.

J is TRBJ2-3 and V is TRBV11-2; D gene uncertain. The ends were cut back, 6 bases at V and 6 bases at J, with 13 bases in the middle. The germline CDR1 and CDR2 sequences are SGHAT and FQNNGV. The CDR3 covers 13 residues. CDR3 loop: CASSPGPGDTQYF. Written as DNA, the CDR3 is TGTGCCAGCAGTCCTGGCCCCGGGGATACGCAGTATTTT.

This clone was seen a single time. The chain joins TRBV4-2 to TRBJ1-3; D call uncertain. The germline V gene has CDR1 LGHNA and CDR2 YNFKEQ. The CDR3 has 15 amino acids. V was trimmed by 0 bases and J by 0 bases, leaving 6 bases between them. CDR3 residues: CASSQETNSGNTIYF. The CDR3 DNA is TGTGCCAGCAGCCAAGAGACGAACTCTGGAAACACCATATATTTT.

The V call is TRBV5-1, the J call TRBJ1-4, with 9 bases aligning to TRBD1. Germline V lookup: CDR1 SGHRS, CDR2 YFSETQ. The length of the CDR3 is 16 residues. The trim removed 3 bases at V and 8 bases at J, leaving 11 bases unmatched. The chain's CDR3 is CASSWGQGPLEEKLFF. CDR3 coding DNA: TGCGCCAGCAGCTGGGGACAGGGCCCTTTAGAGGAAAAACTGTTTTTT.

The chain joins TRBV30 to TRBJ1-2; D perhaps matches TRBD1 (5 bases). The CDR3 totals 14 residues. Germline CDR1 is GTSNPN and CDR2 is SVGIG (reference sequence). Deletions cut 6 bases from V and 4 bases from J, with 18 bases between. CDR3 DNA: TGTGCCTGCCATCATCCCGGGACCTTCTATGGCTACACCTTC. Protein sequence: CACHHPGTFYGYTF.

This chain uses TRBV7-8 with TRBJ1-1; 7 nucleotides align to TRBD1. The V gene's germline CDR1 is SGHVS and CDR2 FQNEAQ. This CDR3 comprises 16 residues. V was clipped by 5 bases and J by 7 bases; unmatched bases: 16. The CDR3 region has the DNA TGTGCCAGCAGCCCTCAAACCCTTGGGACAGCGCATGAAGCTTTCTTT. As protein: CASSPQTLGTAHEAFF.

The V call is TRBV9, the J call TRBJ1-5, with 9 nucleotides matching TRBD1. The germline gives CDR1 SGDLS, CDR2 YYNGEE. This CDR3 spans 15 amino acids. The V segment lost 4 bases and the J segment 2 bases; nucleotides outside the gene matches: 4. The CDR3 protein is CASSPGTGRNQPQHF. The CDR3 DNA reads as TGTGCCAGCAGCCCCGGGACAGGGCGCAATCAGCCCCAGCATTTT.

The gene calls are TRBV30 and TRBJ1-6; 11 nucleotides line up with TRBD1. Germline V CDR1 and CDR2: GTSNPN, SVGIG (reference sequence). This CDR3 spans 15 amino acids. Trimming took 4 bases from V and 10 from J; bases not matched to a gene: 9. The CDR3 bases are TGTGCCTGGATCTCGGGACAGGGGGTCCAGTCACCCCTCCACTTT. Its translation is CAWISGQGVQSPLHF.

This clone turned up a few times. The chain employs TRBV19 and TRBJ1-1; D might be TRBD1 (5 bases). V dropped 5 bases and J dropped 4 bases, with 14 bases sitting between them. Germline V gene data show CDR1 as LNHDA and CDR2 as SQIVND (reference sequence). The CDR3 is 14 residues long. The CDR3 region has the DNA TGTGCCAGTAGTCCCGGGACTGGGGGCACTGAAGCTTTCTTT. It codes for CASSPGTGGTEAFF.

The rearrangement links TRBV5-1 to TRBJ2-5, with D maybe TRBD1 (6 bases). The CDR3 runs to 16 residues. V was trimmed by 1 base and J by 4 bases, leaving 17 bases between them. Germline lookup yields CDR1 SGHRS and CDR2 YFSETQ. The CDR3 here is CASSLWGQQGVETQYF. In DNA, the CDR3 is TGCGCCAGCAGCTTGTGGGGACAACAAGGGGTAGAGACCCAGTACTTC. The complete variable domain, with remaining parts taken from reference TRBV5-1 and TRBJ2-5, reads KAGVTQTPRYLIKTRGQQVTLSCSPISGHRSVSWYQQTPGQGLQFLFEYFSETQRNKGNFPGRFSGRQFSNSRSEMNVSTLELGDSALYLCASSLWGQQGVETQYFGPGTRLLVL.

The chain uses TRBV28 and TRBJ2-5; D not certain. The CDR3 is made up of 14 amino acids. V was cut by 7 bases and J by 5 bases, with 17 bases left in between. CDR1 and CDR2 from the germline V gene are MDHEN and SYDVKM. The CDR3 loop reads CASTRSTGRETQYF. CDR3 coding DNA: TGTGCCAGCACCCGGTCGACTGGTAGGGAGACCCAGTACTTC.

A few counts support this clone. This chain connects TRBV10-2 to TRBJ1-1; D call uncertain. CDR1 is WSHSY, CDR2 SAAADI, per germline. The V end was cut by 2 bases, the J end by 0 bases, with 7 bases between. There are 14 residues in the CDR3. This chain's CDR3 is CASSERHMNTEAFF. The CDR3 region has the DNA TGCGCCAGCAGTGAGCGACACATGAACACTGAAGCTTTCTTT.

The CDR3 DNA follows: TGTGCCAGCCGTGGAGCGGGAGTAACCTACGAGCAGTACTTC. Its translation is CASRGAGVTYEQYF. The chain carries TRBV6-5 and TRBJ2-7; 8 bases line up with TRBD2. The CDR3 covers 14 residues. CDR1 and CDR2 from the germline V gene are MNHEY and SVGAGI. Trimming at V came to 8 bases and at J to 2 bases, leaving 8 bases not matched to a gene.

The chain links TRBV5-1 to TRBJ2-2; a weak D match, TRBD1 (6 bases). The CDR3 runs to 16 residues. The V gene lost 2 bases and the J gene lost 5 bases, with 16 bases spanning the gap. Germline-derived CDR1 and CDR2 are SGHRS and YFSETQ. The DNA of the CDR3 is TGCGCCAGCAGCTTCTTGGCAGGGGCATATACCGGGGAGCTGTTTTTT. Its protein product is CASSFLAGAYTGELFF. The full variable domain, its missing parts supplied by reference TRBV5-1 and TRBJ2-2, is KAGVTQTPRYLIKTRGQQVTLSCSPISGHRSVSWYQQTPGQGLQFLFEYFSETQRNKGNFPGRFSGRQFSNSRSEMNVSTLELGDSALYLCASSFLAGAYTGELFFGEGSRLTVL.

This clone was observed once. The chain couples TRBV29-1 to TRBJ2-4; D possibly corresponds to TRBD2 (5 bases). Germline V gene data show CDR1 as SQVTM and CDR2 as ANQGSEA. Trimming shortened V by 4 bases and J by 0 bases, and 13 bases separated the two germline ends. The CDR3 is made up of 15 amino acids. The CDR3 here is CSVVRAREAKNIQYF. The DNA for the CDR3 is TGCAGCGTTGTGAGGGCGAGGGAAGCCAAAAACATTCAGTACTTC.

The count of this clone is one. The chain has TRBV19 and TRBJ1-5; TRBD1 matches 9 bases. Trimming at V came to 4 bases and at J to 6 bases, leaving 10 bases not matched to a gene. This CDR3 is 16 amino acids long. Per germline, CDR1 LNHDA and CDR2 SQIVND (reference sequence). For the CDR3, the DNA is TGTGCCAGTAGTAGAATCCGGGACAGGGCTTTTCAGCCCCAGCATTTT. It yields the protein CASSRIRDRAFQPQHF.

The V call is TRBV18, the J call TRBJ1-1; 11 bases are a match to TRBD1. There are 15 residues in the CDR3. V dropped 3 bases and J dropped 4; count of bases not matched to a gene: 4. Germline CDR1 is KGHSH and CDR2 is LQKENI. CDR3: CASSPPGTGGTEAFF. DNA of the CDR3: TGTGCCAGCTCACCTCCCGGGACAGGGGGCACTGAAGCTTTCTTT.

The chain combines TRBV28 with TRBJ1-5; TRBD1 aligns across 8 bases. The CDR3 totals 14 residues. The germline gives CDR1 MDHEN, CDR2 SYDVKM. The junction had 3 bases not matched to a gene; V was cut back by 2 bases and J by 6 bases. CDR3 sequence reads: CASSLPTGAQPQHF. The DNA for the CDR3 is TGTGCCAGCAGTTTACCGACAGGGGCTCAGCCCCAGCATTTT.

On this clone: The sample contains more than one DNA sequence encoding this CDR3. The V and J genes are TRBV9 and TRBJ2-4; 7 bases agree with TRBD2. Germline CDR1 reads SGDLS; CDR2 reads YYNGEE. Trimming at V came to 2 bases and at J to 6 bases, leaving 2 bases not matched to a gene. This CDR3 has 13 amino acids. This chain's CDR3 is CASSVSGGNIQYF. The DNA of the CDR3 is TGTGCCAGCAGCGTGTCGGGGGGAAACATTCAGTACTTC. Variable domain in full (rest from reference TRBV9 and TRBJ2-4): DSGVTQTPKHLITATGQRVTLRCSPRSGDLSVYWYQQSLDQGLQFLIQYYNGEERAKGNILERFSAQQFPDLHSELNLSSLELGDSALYFCASSVSGGNIQYFGAGTRLSVL.

V and J are TRBV13 and TRBJ2-5, with D possibly matching TRBD2 (5 bases). The closer fit of TRBJ2-7 to the DNA end suggests the J call may be wrong. The CDR3 sequence is 17 residues long. CDR1 and CDR2 from the germline V gene are PRHDT and FYEKMQ (reference sequence). Here the CDR3 reads CASSSRLEEGRTYEQYF. CDR3 in DNA: TGTGCCAGCAGCTCCCGCTTAGAAGAGGGCAGAACCTACGAGCAGTACTTC.